The sequence of this T cell receptor beta chain was determined in a study of T cell responses to AZD1222 COVID-19 vaccine. Study-level points and caveats: Per reports, nearly half of all spike-specific TCRs target regions that are unmutated in variants. Clonal diversity may have been underestimated, and the donors were mostly white British, with more females than males. The breadth and depth of Spike-specific TCRs increased once two AZD1222 doses had been given.

As regards this clone: Antigen unknown.

Between the trimmed V and J ends, which lost 6 bases and 4 bases, there was a span of 17 bases. This CDR3 spans 15 amino acids. Per germline, CDR1 MNHEY and CDR2 SVGAGI. The repertoire was sequenced with immunoSEQ multiplex PCR; TCRdb's copy has only in-frame clones and lacks some. The sample has about 100,000 clones; approximately 88% are singletons. The TCR originated in an adult in good health. This chain joins TRBV6-5 and TRBJ2-3; D unclear. The input for sequencing was peripheral blood, taken on day 0 of AZD1222 vaccination. For the CDR3, the DNA is TGTGCCAGCAGGCAGCCCCTAGGATCCCCAGATACGCAGTATTTT. Its protein is CASRQPLGSPDTQYF.